This T cell receptor (beta chain) was retrieved from a study of cytomegalovirus exposure and HLA in healthy donors. Background on the study: Roughly 86 million unique TCRs from HLA-typed donors made up an early data release.

The CDR3 loop spans 13 amino acids. Per germline, CDR1 SGHRS and CDR2 YFSETQ. Trimming took 4 bases from V and 4 from J, leaving 12 bases between them. This clone occurred a few times. The PCR employed 60 Vbeta primers together with 13 Jbeta primers. Clones were sequenced by immunoSEQ multiplex PCR, and TCRdb holds only the in-frame ones, with some missing. The repertoire has around 300,000 clones, just under 85% of them found once; the top ten carry roughly 2%. The chain joins TRBV5-1 to TRBJ2-7; no reliable D call. The receptor was isolated from a woman aged 40-49 years in good health and CMV-seropositive. The sequencing input was PBMCs. In DNA form, the CDR3 reads TGCGCCAGCAGCCCAACGACTGGATACGAGCAGTACTTC. This encodes CASSPTTGYEQYF.